These 17 T cell receptor beta chains came from one sample sequenced in a study of blood T cells in healthy people across ages. The second PCR ran about 6 to 11 cycles with a sample-barcoded 5' primer and J-beta primers. TCRdb re-called the 5' RACE reads with MiXCR, one entry per CDR3 protein. The sample lists approximately 490,000 distinct CDR3 sequences, 24% seen once, with just under 9% in the top ten. The same data also contributed to another study, on T cells of mothers and their children.

Sequencing input: blood. These receptors were taken from a boy aged 5 to 17 in good health.

This clonotype was observed a few times. The chain combines TRBV7-2 with TRBJ2-1; D not certain. This CDR3 is built from 11 residues. Germline assignment: CDR1 SGHTA and CDR2 FQGNSA. V lost 3 bases, J lost 6 bases, and 3 bases lay in between. The CDR3 spells CASSFVNEQFF. DNA of the CDR3: TGTGCCAGCAGCTTCGTCAATGAGCAGTTCTTC.

This clonotype was counted between two and nine times. This chain connects TRBV27 to TRBJ2-7, with 10 nucleotides matching TRBD1. This CDR3 region has 13 residues. V lost 10 bases and J lost 0; bases outside the gene matches: 3. Germline CDR1 and CDR2: MNHEY and SMNVEV (reference sequence). Written as DNA, the CDR3 is TGTGCCACTCGGGACAGGGGCTCCTACGAGCAGTACTTC. This encodes CATRDRGSYEQYF.

This clonotype appeared a few times. V is TRBV6-2 or TRBV6-3 and J is TRBJ1-6, with a tentative D call TRBD1 (6 bases). This CDR3 is 13 amino acids long. V dropped 7 bases and J dropped 10 bases, with 14 bases sitting between them. In germline, CDR1 is MNHEY, CDR2 SVGEGT. Written as DNA, the CDR3 is TGTGCCAGCACTCTCGGACAGTTCTCACCCCTCCACTTT. Translated: CASTLGQFSPLHF.

This chain joins TRBV6-1 and TRBJ2-6; the match to TRBD1 covers 11 bases. The CDR3 runs to 17 residues. The germline V gene has CDR1 MNHNS and CDR2 SASEGT. J lost 0 bases, V lost 7 bases, and 5 bases had no gene match. CDR3 region: CASTGQGAGSGANVLTF. The CDR3 bases are TGTGCCAGCACTGGACAGGGGGCCGGCTCTGGGGCCAACGTCCTGACTTTC.

This clonotype was counted a few times. The V and J genes are TRBV12-3 or TRBV12-4 and TRBJ1-5; tentatively, D is TRBD1 (5 bases). This CDR3 is 12 amino acids long. Trimming removed 6 bases at V and 4 bases at J, with 7 bases between. The CDR3 DNA reads as TGTGCCAGCAGCCGACAGAATCAGCCCCAGCATTTT. Its translation: CASSRQNQPQHF.

V and J are TRBV5-1 and TRBJ1-3; 9 bases fit TRBD1. The CDR3 runs 15 residues. CDR1 and CDR2 from the germline V gene are SGHRS and YFSETQ. J lost 4 bases, V lost 4 bases, and 6 bases had no gene match. The CDR3 coding sequence is TGCGCCAGCAGCGCCCGGACAGGGGAAGGAAACACCATATATTTT. This translates into CASSARTGEGNTIYF.

This clonotype has ten or more counts. The rearrangement uses TRBV11-2 and TRBJ2-7; D is unresolved. CDR1 is SGHAT and CDR2 is FQNNGV in the germline V gene. There are 16 residues in the CDR3. Trimming left V 2 bases short and J 0 bases short, with 14 bases between. CDR3 in DNA: TGTGCCAGCAGCTTAATATGGGTCTATCGCTCCTACGAGCAGTACTTC. This codes for CASSLIWVYRSYEQYF.

This clonotype was observed at least ten times. This chain connects TRBV2 to TRBJ2-2; D gene uncertain. V was shortened by 1 base and J by 10 bases, with 10 bases between the two germline ends. The germline CDR1 and CDR2 sequences are SNHLY and FYNNEI. The CDR3 is 13 amino acids. CDR3 DNA sequence: TGTGCCAGCAGTGAAGAGGCGATACCGGAGCTGTTTTTT. Translating gives CASSEEAIPELFF. Using reference TRBV2 and TRBJ2-2 for the parts outside the CDR3, the full variable domain is EPEVTQTPSHQVTQMGQEVILRCVPISNHLYFYWYRQILGQKVEFLVSFYNNEISEKSEIFDDQFSVERPDGSNFTLKIRSTKLEDSAMYFCASSEEAIPELFFGEGSRLTVL.

This clonotype was seen more than once but under ten times. V is TRBV28 and J is TRBJ2-2, with D possibly matching TRBD2 (6 bases). From germline, CDR1 is MDHEN and CDR2 SYDVKM. This CDR3 has 14 amino acids. V dropped 3 bases and J dropped 4 bases, with 9 bases sitting between them. CDR3 region: CASSLRGLTGELFF. The CDR3 nucleotides are TGTGCCAGCAGTTTGCGGGGACTCACCGGGGAGCTGTTTTTT.

In its sample, this clonotype was seen a few times. This sequence joins TRBV28 and TRBJ2-2, with 12 bases aligning to TRBD1. The CDR3 runs to 14 residues. The V segment lost 11 bases and the J segment 7 bases; nucleotides outside the gene matches: 8. The germline gives CDR1 MDHEN, CDR2 SYDVKM. The CDR3, as DNA: TGTGCCGGCGGGGACAGGGGGCTCGGCGGGGAGCTGTTTTTT. As protein: CAGGDRGLGGELFF. Drawing the rest from reference TRBV28 and TRBJ2-2, the complete variable domain is DVKVTQSSRYLVKRTGEKVFLECVQDMDHENMFWYRQDPGLGLRLIYFSYDVKMKEKGDIPEGYSVSREKKERFSLILESASTNQTSMYLCAGGDRGLGGELFFGEGSRLTVL.

This clonotype turned up a few times. This chain uses TRBV5-1 with TRBJ1-4; D is undetermined. Germline V gene lookup returns CDR1 SGHRS and CDR2 YFSETQ. This CDR3 is built from 18 residues. Between the trimmed V and J ends, which lost 5 bases and 0 bases, there was a span of 20 bases. Here the CDR3 DNA reads TGCGCCAGCAGACGAGGACTGTTTGACATCCCAACTAATGAAAAACTGTTTTTT. It yields the protein CASRRGLFDIPTNEKLFF.

This clonotype was seen repeatedly, ten times or more. V is TRBV20-1 and J is TRBJ2-3; TRBD2 aligns across 7 bases. V was clipped by 2 bases and J by 0 bases; unmatched bases: 2. Germline V gene lookup returns CDR1 DFQATT and CDR2 SNEGSKA (reference sequence). CDR3 length: 14 amino acids. The CDR3, as DNA: TGCAGTGCTAGAAGCGGGGCTAGCACAGATACGCAGTATTTT. It translates to CSARSGASTDTQYF.

This clonotype has more than one count but fewer than ten. The V and J genes are TRBV20-1 and TRBJ2-3; 9 nucleotides align to TRBD2. This CDR3 spans 15 amino acids. Germline lookup yields CDR1 DFQATT and CDR2 SNEGSKA (reference sequence). The V and J ends lost 1 base and 3 bases, in that order; junction bases with no gene match: 5. The CDR3 region is CSARVGSGGTDTQYF. The CDR3 nucleotides read TGCAGTGCTAGAGTCGGTAGCGGGGGAACAGATACGCAGTATTTT.

This clonotype was detected ten times or more. The gene calls are TRBV7-2 and TRBJ1-2; no clear D. CDR3 length: 11 residues. Germline V lookup: CDR1 SGHTA, CDR2 FQGNSA. The V gene lost 5 bases and the J gene lost 1 base, with 2 bases spanning the gap. The CDR3: CASSLNYGYTF. The CDR3 coding sequence is TGTGCCAGCAGCCTTAACTATGGCTACACCTTC.

The V call is TRBV28, the J call TRBJ2-1, with D unclear. This CDR3 has 15 amino acids. The V and J ends lost 4 bases and 4 bases respectively, with 14 bases between them. Per the germline V gene, CDR1 is MDHEN and CDR2 is SYDVKM. The CDR3 coding sequence is TGTGCCAGCAGTTCCAGTGGGAAAAGGTACAATGAGCAGTTCTTC. It yields the protein CASSSSGKRYNEQFF.

The J gene is TRBJ1-2, the V gene TRBV4-2, with 8 bases aligning to TRBD1. With V trimmed by 4 bases and J by 7 bases, 17 bases remained unmatched. The germline V gene encodes CDR1 LGHNA and CDR2 YNFKEQ. This CDR3 contains 17 residues. Here the CDR3 reads CASSLREGSQGAFGYTF. In nucleotides, the CDR3 is TGTGCCAGCAGCCTGCGGGAGGGTAGCCAGGGGGCATTTGGCTACACCTTC.

This clonotype was found a few times. The chain has TRBV11-2 and TRBJ1-3; 8 nucleotides line up with TRBD1. J lost 2 bases, V lost 3 bases, and 6 bases had no gene match. Per germline, CDR1 SGHAT and CDR2 FQNNGV. The CDR3 is 16 amino acids. DNA for the CDR3: TGTGCCAGCAGCTTCGGTTCAGGGGGCACTGGAAACACCATATATTTT. This translates into CASSFGSGGTGNTIYF. The full variable domain, completed using reference TRBV11-2 and TRBJ1-3, is EAGVAQSPRYKIIEKRQSVAFWCNPISGHATLYWYQQILGQGPKLLIQFQNNGVVDDSQLPKDRFSAERLKGVDSTLKIQPAKLEDSAVYLCASSFGSGGTGNTIYFGEGSWLTVV.